Listed here is a single T cell receptor beta chain. Methods used by the authors: The assay estimated nucleated cells by amplifying reference gene primers. Profiled with immunoSEQ multiplex PCR; TCRdb holds only in-frame clones, not every one. V and J calls and clone size come straight from that table; D and trimming were deduced from the DNA. The table lists around 230,000 clones, around four fifths of them singletons. Trimming shortened V by 7 bases and J by 6 bases, and 12 bases separated the two germline ends. This CDR3 region has 13 residues. These data originate in a study of blood T cell repertoires in COVID-19. Study background: The United States, Italy and Spain supplied acute and convalescent COVID-19 samples. The cDNA or gDNA used as material had been derived from T cells, B-cell-depleted T cells, or PBMCs.

This clonotype originated in a woman aged 55-69 years with active or convalescent COVID-19. This sequence joins TRBV12-3 or TRBV12-4 and TRBJ2-2; a possible D gene is TRBD2 (6 bases). The specimen was peripheral blood. The CDR3 bases are TGTGCCAGCATTATTACTAGCCCCGGGGAGCTGTTTTTT. It yields the protein CASIITSPGELFF.